This T cell receptor (beta chain) comes out of a study of blood T cells in healthy people across ages. Study-level results: Unsorted PBMC material precluded a definitive naive versus antigen-experienced comparison.

This clonotype was detected many times. The antigen is undetermined. With a J-beta primer mix and a sample-barcoded 5' primer, a second PCR ran about 7 to 11 cycles. TCRdb recomputed calls from the 5' RACE reads with MiXCR, one row per CDR3 protein. The sample has about 1 million distinct CDR3 sequences, 40% to 45% seen once. The CDR3 loop spans 16 amino acids. V shed 4 bases and J 2 bases; nucleotides not matched to a gene: 9. Germline V CDR1 and CDR2: SGDLS, YYNGEE. The total RNA that was extracted per sample amounted to at least 5.5 micrograms. The specimen was blood. This sequence originates from a woman in her sixties or seventies in good health. The rearrangement uses TRBV9 and TRBJ2-7, with 10 bases matching TRBD2. In DNA, the CDR3 is TGTGCCAGCAGCCATCAACGGGGGACTAGCGCCTACGAGCAGTACTTC. Protein sequence: CASSHQRGTSAYEQYF.